The clone carrying this T cell receptor (beta chain) has a single count. The sample is drawn from a study of technical replicates of blood from four donors. Generated by immunoSEQ multiplex PCR, the TCRdb table keeps only in-frame clones and is missing some. The repertoire holds more than 70,000 clones, with around 90% as singletons. The CDR3 runs 14 residues. Trimming pared 4 bases from V and 7 bases from J, leaving 16 bases between. Germline V gene data show CDR1 as MNHNS and CDR2 as SASEGT. Source material: T cells isolated from PBMCs. The chain recombines TRBV6-1 with TRBJ1-1; D is perhaps TRBD1 (5 bases). The TCR comes from a human donor in good health. The CDR3 nucleotides read TGTGCCAGCAGTGTCGGGGGAACAGCGATTGAAGCTTTCTTT. Protein sequence: CASSVGGTAIEAFF.